This T cell receptor (beta chain) comes out of a study of cytomegalovirus exposure and HLA in healthy donors. Study overall: Among several hundred genotyped donors, roughly 80% fell in the Caucasian-associated ancestry cluster.

13 Jbeta primers and 60 Vbeta primers were used for the PCR. The data were produced by immunoSEQ multiplex PCR, yet TCRdb's version contains in-frame clones alone and is incomplete. The profile shows 150,000 to 200,000 clones, roughly 72% of them singletons. CDR3 length: 14 residues. CDR1 MNHEY and CDR2 SVGAGI come from the germline V gene. The V segment lost 6 bases and the J segment 3 bases; nucleotides outside the gene matches: 4. The chain links TRBV6-5 to TRBJ1-5, with 8 positions matching TRBD1. The receptor's source is a woman between 25 and 40 years old in good health and CMV-seropositive. The sequencing input was PBMCs. This chain's CDR3 is CASSRQGTNQPQHF. CDR3 nucleotides: TGTGCCAGCAGCCGACAGGGGACCAATCAGCCCCAGCATTTT.